The T cell receptor (beta chain) under discussion was sequenced for a study of blood T cell repertoires in COVID-19. Background on the study: Both acute and convalescent COVID-19 samples were obtained from the United States, Italy and Spain.

In the original workflow: Reference gene primer amplification gave nucleated cell count estimates. Produced via immunoSEQ multiplex PCR; TCRdb's table is partial and in-frame only. The V and J calls and clone size were taken over from that table, and D and trimming were inferred from the DNA. The sample carries about 250,000 clones, approximately 85% recorded once. Those enrolled in Seattle joined during active infection and were followed longitudinally afterward. The sequence was collected from a man in his forties or fifties with COVID-19, enrolled during active disease. The specimen was peripheral blood.

The CDR3 is CASSPRGLAGNTGELFF. The CDR3 region has the DNA TGCGCCAGCAGCCCTCGTGGACTAGCGGGGAACACCGGGGAGCTGTTTTTT. The chain carries TRBV4-1 and TRBJ2-2; 11 positions match TRBD2. Germline loops: CDR1 MGHRA, CDR2 YSYEKL. The length of the CDR3 is 17 residues. J gave up 1 base and V 4 bases, and 5 bases lay outside the gene matches.